Below, 9 T cell receptor beta chains from the same sample are listed, as sequenced in a study of response to subunit inactivated influenza vaccine. TCRdb redid the calling of the RT-PCR reads with MiXCR, one entry per CDR3 protein. The sample contains 500,000 or so distinct CDR3 sequences, approximately 16% of which appear only once. The specimen was CD4+ T cells sorted from PBMCs, collected 23 to 25 months after vaccination. All receptors come from a man aged 50-75 years who received an inactivated influenza vaccine.

This clonotype has at least ten counts. This chain connects TRBV27 to TRBJ1-4; D not certain. CDR3 length: 14 residues. Looked up from germline, CDR1 is MNHEY and CDR2 is SMNVEV (reference sequence). V gave up 5 bases and J gave up 0 bases, with 7 bases separating them. The CDR3 sequence is CASSGRTTNEKLFF. The CDR3 DNA reads as TGTGCCAGCAGTGGACGGACAACTAATGAAAAACTGTTTTTT. Variable domain in full (rest from reference TRBV27 and TRBJ1-4): EAQVTQNPRYLITVTGKKLTVTCSQNMNHEYMSWYRQDPGLGLRQIYYSMNVEVTDKGDVPEGYKVSRKEKRNFPLILESPSPNQTSLYFCASSGRTTNEKLFFGSGTQLSVL.

In this sample, this clonotype turned up a few times. The genes are TRBV6-2 or TRBV6-3 and TRBJ2-7, with D possibly TRBD1 on 6 matching bases. The CDR3 totals 16 residues. V was shortened by 0 bases and J by 0 bases, with 12 bases between the two germline ends. Germline values: CDR1 MNHEY, CDR2 SVGEGT. The chain's CDR3 is CASSYSHRDNSYEQYF. The CDR3, as DNA: TGTGCCAGCAGTTACTCGCACCGGGACAACTCCTACGAGCAGTACTTC.

For this clonotype: Since a much larger clone is just one base distant, this may be a read error. This chain uses TRBV12-3 or TRBV12-4 with TRBJ2-7, with 8 positions matching TRBD1. The CDR3 extends over 14 amino acids. V lost 4 bases to trimming and J lost 5 bases; unmatched junction nucleotides: 7. Here the CDR3 reads CASSWTGTNNEQYF. Written as DNA, the CDR3 is TGTGCCAGCAGTTGGACAGGGACCAACAACGAGCAGTACTTC.

This clonotype came up once. At one of its ends the junction is not consistent with the germline gene, which may arise from a read error. The chain joins TRBV6-5 to TRBJ2-3; D perhaps matches TRBD1 (6 bases). This CDR3 comprises 14 residues. Germline CDR1 and CDR2: MNHEY and SVGAGI. CDR3 region: CACSYNRGTDTQYF. The DNA of the CDR3 is TGTGCCTGCAGTTATAACAGGGGCACAGATACGCAGTATTTT.

This clonotype has a handful of counts. The rearrangement joins TRBV7-2 to TRBJ2-5, with TRBD1 matching 7 bases. Trimming removed 5 bases from V and 1 base from J; junction bases left unmatched: 13. The germline gives CDR1 SGHTA, CDR2 FQGNSA. The CDR3 is 17 residues long. This CDR3 reads CASSRTTGPKTQETQYF. The CDR3 DNA sequence: TGTGCCAGCAGCCGGACGACAGGGCCGAAAACCCAAGAGACCCAGTACTTC.

This sequence joins TRBV27 and TRBJ2-1; D is possibly TRBD1 (6 bases). With 4 bases removed from V and 1 base from J, the gap between germline ends came to 17 bases. This CDR3 contains 17 residues. Germline values: CDR1 MNHEY, CDR2 SMNVEV (reference sequence). This CDR3 reads CASSWGRVRLSYNEQFF. The DNA of the CDR3 is TGTGCCAGCAGTTGGGGGCGGGTCAGACTATCCTACAATGAGCAGTTCTTC.

This clonotype was seen more than once but under ten times. The chain has TRBV5-1 and TRBJ2-1, with 7 nucleotides matching TRBD1. From germline, CDR1 is SGHRS and CDR2 YFSETQ. CDR3 length: 15 residues. The V gene end was trimmed by 0 bases and the J gene end by 5 bases; junction bases not matched to a gene: 5. The chain's CDR3 is CASSLAPGQDNEQFF. The CDR3 DNA is TGCGCCAGCAGCTTGGCCCCCGGACAGGACAATGAGCAGTTCTTC.

The chain carries TRBV12-3 or TRBV12-4 and TRBJ1-1; D is possibly TRBD1 (5 bases). CDR3 length: 15 amino acids. V was clipped by 7 bases and J by 1 base, with 16 bases between them. The CDR3 sequence is CASTLRGRRNTEAFF. Written as DNA, the CDR3 is TGTGCCAGCACCTTGAGGGGCAGGCGGAACACTGAAGCTTTCTTT.

V gene TRBV28 combines with J gene TRBJ1-1; D is uncertain. This CDR3 contains 12 residues. Per germline, CDR1 MDHEN and CDR2 SYDVKM. Trimming took 4 bases from V and 2 from J, leaving 5 bases between them. For the CDR3, the DNA is TGTGCCAGCAGTTGGAGAAACACTGAAGCTTTCTTT. Its protein is CASSWRNTEAFF.